This T cell receptor (beta chain) was sequenced in a study of tumor-infiltrating lymphocytes in primary liver carcinoma. Study-level background: Ages ranged from 30 to 69, with HCC or mixed HCC-cholangiocarcinoma.

Study-wide results and limits: All five tumor regions shared only about 8-25% of top clones. Tumors significantly exceeded blood in top-250-clone fraction (p = 0.039).

From approximately 530 ng of total RNA, TCR beta-specific cDNA was reverse-transcribed using a constant-region primer. Investigators got TCR beta libraries out of three nested multiplex PCR rounds, done with slightly modified ARM-PCR. TRBV1-TRBV30 forward primers and a C-beta reverse primer were used in the first two PCR rounds, which each ran for ten to eleven cycles. TCRdb passed the multiplex PCR reads through MiXCR, listing each CDR3 protein once. The sample gives roughly 120,000 distinct CDR3 sequences, 64% of which show up once; less than 10% is in the top ten. Taking roughly 20-34 mg of unsorted bulk tissue, the authors co-extracted RNA and DNA. Of note for this clonotype: No antigen is known for it. One end of the junction varies from germline; a read error may be responsible.

Germline CDR1 SGHRS, CDR2 YFSETQ. This CDR3 is 16 amino acids long. Source material: liver tumor tissue from sampling region 3. Subset in this sample: tumor region T3, left-lateral pole. The chain links TRBV5-1 to TRBJ2-1; possible D gene TRBD2, 6 bases. This clonotype originated in a woman in her fifties or sixties with primary liver carcinoma and hepatitis B virus infection. CDR3 region: CASGLAGSGGYNEQFF. For the CDR3, the DNA is TGCGCCAGCGGCTTGGCGGGCAGTGGGGGGTACAATGAGCAGTTCTTC.